This is a list of T cell receptor beta chains from one sample in a study of cytomegalovirus exposure and HLA in healthy donors. The table came from immunoSEQ multiplex PCR; TCRdb's copy has only in-frame clones and leaves some out. The sample has approximately 81,000 clones, about 70% seen once. Specimen: PBMCs. Every receptor here comes from a woman in her forties or fifties in good health and CMV-seropositive. Both conserved end residues are part of each CDR3. Each record gives: V gene, J gene, CDR3 length, clone size, D gene, CDR3 protein, CDR3 DNA. D genes are given only for firm matches. The size field is filled for only some rows; it gives once, few, many or a size class.

TRBV14	TRBJ2-7	13	few	NA	CASSQEVYYEQYF	TGTGCCAGCAGCCAAGAGGTCTACTACGAGCAGTACTTC
TRBV2	TRBJ1-2	17	NA	TRBD1	CASSPPGQRSRPHGYTF	TGTGCCAGCAGTCCCCCGGGACAGCGATCCCGACCCCATGGCTACACCTTC
TRBV19	TRBJ2-7	14	NA	TRBD1	CASSIRQGGGEQYF	TGTGCCAGTAGTATTCGACAGGGTGGCGGCGAGCAGTACTTC
TRBV5-1	TRBJ1-1	14	NA	NA	CASSSTGMNTEAFF	TGCGCCAGCAGCTCGACGGGTATGAACACTGAAGCTTTCTTT
TRBV9	TRBJ2-2	15	NA	TRBD1	CASTWGTGSSGELFF	TGTGCCAGCACCTGGGGGACAGGGTCATCCGGGGAGCTGTTTTTT
TRBV6-5	TRBJ1-5	14	few	TRBD1	CASSSRDSAQPQHF	TGTGCCAGCAGTTCCCGGGACAGCGCTCAGCCCCAGCATTTT
TRBV7-8	TRBJ1-3	17	NA	TRBD1	CASSLGFRGRRGNTIYF	TGTGCCAGCAGCTTAGGATTTAGGGGGCGTAGAGGAAACACCATATATTTT
TRBV10-2	TRBJ1-2	16	NA	NA	CASTPSMMLGGYGYTF	TGCGCCAGCACCCCCAGTATGATGCTGGGGGGCTATGGCTACACCTTC
TRBV11-2	TRBJ2-3	15	NA	TRBD2	CASSFGTSVTDTQYF	TGTGCCAGCAGCTTCGGGACTAGCGTCACAGATACGCAGTATTTT
TRBV10-2	TRBJ1-1	12	NA	NA	CASSESYTEAFF	TGCGCCAGCAGTGAGTCGTATACTGAAGCTTTCTTT
TRBV28	TRBJ1-1	15	NA	NA	CASSLWAGGNTEAFF	TGTGCCAGCAGTTTATGGGCCGGCGGGAACACTGAAGCTTTCTTT
TRBV28	TRBJ2-7	16	NA	TRBD2	CASSGLAGGMGYEQYF	TGTGCCAGCAGTGGACTAGCGGGAGGGATGGGCTACGAGCAGTACTTC
TRBV6-4	TRBJ2-7	16	once	NA	CASSDRRLVPTYEQYF	TGTGCCAGCAGTGACCGTAGACTAGTACCCACCTACGAGCAGTACTTC
TRBV30	TRBJ2-2	12	NA	NA	CAWSWGLGELFF	TGTGCCTGGAGTTGGGGGCTCGGGGAGCTGTTTTTT
TRBV6-5	TRBJ1-3	15	NA	NA	CASSSWGDSGNTIYF	TGTGCCAGCAGTTCATGGGGGGACTCTGGAAACACCATATATTTT
TRBV5-4	TRBJ2-7	18	NA	TRBD2	CASSRPILANNPPVEQYF	TGTGCCAGCAGCCGCCCCATACTAGCGAACAATCCCCCGGTCGAGCAGTACTTC
TRBV7-9	TRBJ2-7	17	NA	TRBD1	CASSLGRAGGMSYEQYF	TGTGCCAGCAGCTTAGGGCGGGCAGGGGGAATGTCCTACGAGCAGTACTTC
TRBV2	TRBJ2-5	12	NA	NA	CASSEVLETQYF	TGTGCCAGCAGTGAAGTTCTAGAGACCCAGTACTTC
TRBV15	TRBJ1-4	16	NA	TRBD1	CATSSYEGASDEKLFF	TGTGCCACCAGCAGTTACGAGGGGGCCAGTGATGAAAAACTGTTTTTT
TRBV6-1	TRBJ2-2	13	once	TRBD1	CASWTGDTGELFF	TGTGCCAGCTGGACAGGAGACACCGGGGAGCTGTTTTTT
TRBV5-4	TRBJ2-5	15	NA	TRBD2	CASSGTSGTQETQYF	TGTGCCAGCAGCGGGACTAGCGGGACCCAAGAGACCCAGTACTTC
TRBV6-1	TRBJ2-5	15	NA	TRBD1	CASSSGTGGQETQYF	TGTGCCAGCAGTTCCGGGACAGGGGGCCAAGAGACCCAGTACTTC
TRBV7-8	TRBJ2-2	17	NA	TRBD2	CASSTRLAGGRTGELFF	TGTGCCAGCTCAACTCGACTAGCGGGAGGTCGGACCGGGGAGCTGTTTTTT
TRBV7-2	TRBJ2-7	14	NA	TRBD1	CASSYTGVSYEQYF	TGTGCCAGCAGCTATACAGGGGTCTCCTACGAGCAGTACTTC
TRBV2	TRBJ2-2	14	NA	TRBD2	CATAGTSGTGELFF	TGTGCCACCGCCGGGACTAGCGGGACCGGGGAGCTGTTTTTT
TRBV4-1	TRBJ2-7	16	NA	NA	CASSPAGREGSYEQYF	TGCGCCAGCAGCCCCGCCGGCCGAGAGGGCTCCTACGAGCAGTACTTC
TRBV5-4	TRBJ1-1	14	NA	NA	CASSLGQGHTEAFF	TGTGCCAGCAGCTTGGGGCAGGGCCACACTGAAGCTTTCTTT
TRBV6-1	TRBJ2-7	15	NA	TRBD1	CASSFGQGPSYEQYF	TGTGCCAGCAGTTTCGGACAGGGTCCTTCCTACGAGCAGTACTTC
TRBV5-5	TRBJ1-2	16	NA	TRBD1	CASSSIGGASNYGYTF	TGTGCCAGCAGCTCGATAGGGGGCGCCTCTAACTATGGCTACACCTTC
TRBV29-1	TRBJ2-3	13	few	TRBD1	CSVARQGGDTQYF	TGCAGCGTTGCTCGACAGGGGGGAGATACGCAGTATTTT
TRBV6-5	TRBJ2-3	14	once	NA	CASSYSVVTDTQYF	TGTGCCAGCAGTTACAGCGTTGTCACAGATACGCAGTATTTT
TRBV30	TRBJ2-3	14	NA	NA	CAWRAPAATDTQYF	TGTGCCTGGAGGGCCCCAGCGGCAACAGATACGCAGTATTTT
TRBV9	TRBJ2-7	14	NA	TRBD2	CASSYSTSGDEQYF	TGTGCCAGCAGCTATTCGACTAGCGGGGACGAGCAGTACTTC
TRBV29-1	TRBJ2-1	11	NA	NA	CSVPSLHEQFF	TGCAGCGTCCCCAGTCTTCATGAGCAGTTCTTC
TRBV25-1	TRBJ2-3	18	NA	TRBD1	CASSEWGHRGKSTDTQYF	TGTGCCAGCAGTGAATGGGGGCACAGGGGAAAAAGCACAGATACGCAGTATTTT
TRBV10-3	TRBJ1-1	14	NA	TRBD1	CAISSGQALTEAFF	TGTGCCATCAGCTCGGGACAGGCCCTAACTGAAGCTTTCTTT
TRBV5-6	TRBJ2-5	15	NA	NA	CASNSRGSGAETQYF	TGTGCCAGCAACTCCCGGGGTTCGGGCGCGGAGACCCAGTACTTC
TRBV5-1	TRBJ2-3	15	few	TRBD2	CASSFSRAGEDTQYF	TGCGCCAGCAGCTTCTCCAGGGCGGGGGAGGATACGCAGTATTTT
TRBV5-4	TRBJ1-1	16	few	NA	CASSSLGWGGNTEAFF	TGTGCCAGCAGCTCCCTGGGGTGGGGCGGGAACACTGAAGCTTTCTTT
TRBV6-5	TRBJ1-2	14	NA	NA	CASSYSPGASEPTF	TGTGCCAGCAGTTACTCTCCAGGGGCCTCCGAGCCCACCTTC
TRBV4-1	TRBJ2-2	17	NA	TRBD2	CASSQGAAGGGTGELFF	TGCGCCAGCAGCCAAGGAGCGGCGGGAGGAGGGACCGGGGAGCTGTTTTTT
TRBV9	TRBJ2-2	15	NA	TRBD1	CASSVAQGAAGELFF	TGTGCCAGCAGCGTAGCTCAGGGGGCTGCCGGGGAGCTGTTTTTT
TRBV9	TRBJ1-2	15	few	TRBD1	CASSVRDRNPYGYTF	TGTGCCAGCAGCGTTCGGGACAGGAACCCCTATGGCTACACCTTC
TRBV7-8	TRBJ1-5	15	NA	NA	CASSLGWTDNQPQHF	TGTGCCAGCAGCTTAGGGTGGACAGACAATCAGCCCCAGCATTTT
TRBV9	TRBJ2-6	15	NA	TRBD1	CASGTADGGANVLTF	TGTGCCAGCGGGACAGCAGATGGTGGGGCCAACGTCCTGACTTTC
TRBV28	TRBJ1-2	12	NA	TRBD1	CASSGQGAGYTF	TGTGCCAGCAGTGGTCAGGGGGCTGGCTACACCTTC
TRBV28	TRBJ1-4	14	NA	TRBD1	CASSSQGATEKLFF	TGTGCCAGCAGTTCACAGGGGGCAACTGAAAAACTGTTTTTT
TRBV30	TRBJ2-3	13	NA	TRBD2	CACRTSGTDTQYF	TGTGCCTGCCGGACTAGCGGCACAGATACGCAGTATTTT
TRBV11-2	TRBJ2-2	16	NA	NA	CASSRDVTAFTGELFF	TGTGCCAGCAGCCGAGACGTGACTGCTTTCACCGGGGAGCTGTTTTTT
TRBV28	TRBJ1-1	15	NA	NA	CASRHLGRGLGEAFF	TGTGCCAGCAGACATCTTGGACGGGGACTGGGGGAAGCTTTCTTT
TRBV7-7	TRBJ2-5	15	few	TRBD2	CASSSRTSGSETQYF	TGTGCTAGCAGTTCCAGGACTAGCGGGAGCGAGACCCAGTACTTC
TRBV9	TRBJ1-2	15	once	NA	CASSVGQRTNYGYTF	TGTGCCAGCAGCGTAGGACAGAGAACTAACTATGGCTACACCTTC
TRBV5-1	TRBJ2-2	13	NA	TRBD1	CASSPGQAGELFF	TGCGCCAGCAGCCCCGGACAGGCCGGGGAGCTGTTTTTT
TRBV13	TRBJ1-3	14	NA	NA	CASSLRSSGNTIYF	TGTGCCAGCAGCCTACGAAGCTCTGGAAACACCATATATTTT
TRBV27	TRBJ2-5	16	NA	TRBD2	CASARVASGLGETQYF	TGTGCCAGCGCCCGGGTAGCTAGCGGACTGGGGGAGACCCAGTACTTC
TRBV7-8	TRBJ1-2	15	medium-sized	TRBD1	CASSDRPGQGRGYTF	TGTGCCAGCAGTGACCGTCCGGGACAGGGGCGCGGCTACACCTTC
TRBV5-1	TRBJ2-2	15	few	NA	CASTVAGLNTGELFF	TGCGCCAGCACCGTAGCCGGCCTAAACACCGGGGAGCTGTTTTTT